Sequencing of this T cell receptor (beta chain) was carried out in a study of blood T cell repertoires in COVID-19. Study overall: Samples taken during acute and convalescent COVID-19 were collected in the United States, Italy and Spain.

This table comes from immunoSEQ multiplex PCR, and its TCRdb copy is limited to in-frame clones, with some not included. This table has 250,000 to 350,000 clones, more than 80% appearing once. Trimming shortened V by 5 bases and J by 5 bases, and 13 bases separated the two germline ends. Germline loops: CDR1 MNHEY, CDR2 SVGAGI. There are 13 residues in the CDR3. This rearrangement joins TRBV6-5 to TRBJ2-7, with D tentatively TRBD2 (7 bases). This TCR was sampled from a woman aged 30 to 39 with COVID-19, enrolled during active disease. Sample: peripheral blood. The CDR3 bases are TGTGCCAGCAGTCCCGGGGAGGGGGACGAGCAGTACTTC. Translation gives CASSPGEGDEQYF.